This TCR beta chain is drawn from a study of T cell changes during pregnancy in multiple sclerosis. This CDR3 has 16 amino acids. V lost 0 bases to trimming and J lost 5 bases; unmatched junction nucleotides: 7. Per germline, CDR1 MNHNS and CDR2 SASEGT. Profiling relied on immunoSEQ multiplex PCR, and the TCRdb table lists in-frame clones only, not all of them. The repertoire consists of about 30,000 clones, with roughly nine tenths occurring once and the leading ten covering around 4.1%. By its share, this clone is medium-sized (0.01 to 0.1%). This material consisted of CD8+ T cells from peripheral blood mononuclear cells, taken in the second trimester of pregnancy. The clonotype was recovered from a female donor with multiple sclerosis, enrolled in a pregnancy study. The chain joins TRBV6-1 to TRBJ1-5; 7 nucleotides line up with TRBD1. This chain's CDR3 is CASSEALDRIYQPQHF. CDR3 DNA: TGTGCCAGCAGTGAAGCATTGGACAGGATCTATCAGCCCCAGCATTTT.